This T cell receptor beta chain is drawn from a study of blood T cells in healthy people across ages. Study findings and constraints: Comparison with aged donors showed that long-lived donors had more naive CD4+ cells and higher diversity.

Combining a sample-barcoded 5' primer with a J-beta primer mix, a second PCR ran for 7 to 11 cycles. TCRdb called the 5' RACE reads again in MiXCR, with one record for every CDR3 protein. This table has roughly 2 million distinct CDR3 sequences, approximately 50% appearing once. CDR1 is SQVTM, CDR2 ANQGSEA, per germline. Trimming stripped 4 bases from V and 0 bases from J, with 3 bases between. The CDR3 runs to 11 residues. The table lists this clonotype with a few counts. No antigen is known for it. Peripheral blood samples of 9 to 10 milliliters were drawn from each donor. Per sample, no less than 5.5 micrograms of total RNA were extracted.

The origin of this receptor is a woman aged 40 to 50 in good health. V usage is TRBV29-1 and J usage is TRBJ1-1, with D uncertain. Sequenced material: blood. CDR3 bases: TGCAGCGTTGTGGTGAACACTGAAGCTTTCTTT. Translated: CSVVVNTEAFF.